The T cell receptor beta chain described here comes from a study of identical twins. The V segment lost 5 bases and the J segment 3 bases; nucleotides outside the gene matches: 12. Germline CDR1 reads SEHNR; CDR2 reads FQNEAQ (reference sequence). The CDR3 sequence is 18 residues long. TCRdb reprocessed the 5' RACE reads via MiXCR and lists one record per CDR3 protein. The sample records approximately 1.8 million distinct CDR3 sequences, about 31% being singletons. This sequence originates from a newborn girl in good health. V usage is TRBV7-9 and J usage is TRBJ2-1; 11 bases fit TRBD2. Sequencing was carried out using cord blood. This chain's CDR3 is CASSRRLAGSHNYNEQFF. CDR3 sequence (DNA): TGTGCCAGCAGCCGGCGACTAGCGGGATCCCACAACTACAATGAGCAGTTCTTC.